Below, 23 T cell receptor beta chains from the same sample are listed, as sequenced in a study of identifying expanded T cells in peripheral blood. Some clones are missing from TCRdb's copy, which holds only in-frame ones; the method was immunoSEQ multiplex PCR. Of roughly 86,000 clones listed, about 85% are singletons. Sequencing used blood. Receptors originate from a person aged 18-70 years in good health.

This chain uses TRBV7-2 with TRBJ1-4; no firm D call. Between the trimmed V and J ends, which lost 3 bases and 6 bases, there was a span of 8 bases. Germline V CDR1 and CDR2: SGHTA, FQGNSA. The CDR3 length is 13 residues. The DNA for the CDR3 is TGTGCCAGCAGCTTTTTGATGGATGAAAAACTGTTTTTT. Residues: CASSFLMDEKLFF.

The chain combines TRBV10-1 with TRBJ1-5; D unclear. Germline CDR1 and CDR2: WNHNN and SYGVQD (reference sequence). V lost 8 bases and J 0 bases, leaving 8 bases between the germline ends. There are 13 residues in the CDR3. CDR3 DNA sequence: TGCGCCAGCTCGGACGATAGCAATCAGCCCCAGCATTTT. This gives the protein CASSDDSNQPQHF.

The chain couples TRBV9 to TRBJ1-3; possibly TRBD1 for D (6 bases). The CDR3 runs 15 residues. Trimming stripped 6 bases from V and 0 bases from J, with 13 bases between. In germline, CDR1 is SGDLS, CDR2 YYNGEE. The CDR3 DNA reads TGTGCCAGCACTGGGGGGACAATCTCTGGAAACACCATATATTTT. As protein: CASTGGTISGNTIYF.

This clone has only one observation. The chain combines TRBV7-2 with TRBJ1-1; D possibly corresponds to TRBD1 (5 bases). The CDR3 runs 13 residues. Trimming shortened V by 5 bases and J by 8 bases, and 15 bases separated the two germline ends. Germline loops: CDR1 SGHTA, CDR2 FQGNSA. In DNA, the CDR3 is TGTGCCAGCAGCATACTAGGGAGGGGCGAAGCTTTCTTT. As protein: CASSILGRGEAFF.

The count of this clone is one. V gene TRBV13 combines with J gene TRBJ1-2; TRBD1 matches at 8 bases. Germline V gives CDR1 PRHDT, CDR2 FYEKMQ (reference sequence). The CDR3 is 12 residues long. The V and J ends lost 5 bases and 7 bases, in that order; junction bases with no gene match: 3. CDR3 in amino acids: CASSPDRVGYTF. The DNA for the CDR3 is TGTGCCAGCAGCCCGGACAGGGTTGGCTACACCTTC.

The chain carries TRBV2 and TRBJ2-3, with TRBD1 as a possible D gene (5 bases). V lost 5 bases and J lost 4, with 22 bases in between. The CDR3 length is 17 residues. Germline V lookup: CDR1 SNHLY, CDR2 FYNNEI. CDR3 sequence reads: CASSPVIGDWDADTQYF. The CDR3 DNA follows: TGTGCCAGCAGTCCAGTCATAGGGGATTGGGATGCAGATACGCAGTATTTT. The full variable domain, with the rest looked up from reference TRBV2 and TRBJ2-3, is EPEVTQTPSHQVTQMGQEVILRCVPISNHLYFYWYRQILGQKVEFLVSFYNNEISEKSEIFDDQFSVERPDGSNFTLKIRSTKLEDSAMYFCASSPVIGDWDADTQYFGPGTRLTVL.

The gene calls are TRBV30 and TRBJ1-2; D gene uncertain. Between the trimmed V and J ends, which lost 2 bases and 6 bases, there was a span of 13 bases. The germline CDR1 and CDR2 sequences are GTSNPN and SVGIG (reference sequence). The CDR3 extends over 13 amino acids. Written as DNA, the CDR3 is TGTGCCTGGAGTAAAGGGTTCGAGAATGGCTACACCTTC. Translated: CAWSKGFENGYTF.

The CDR3, as DNA: TGTGCCTGGGACCCCCCGCCGGGGAATGAGCAGTTCTTC. This translates into CAWDPPPGNEQFF. V usage is TRBV30 and J usage is TRBJ2-1; weak D call: TRBD2 (5 bases). V gave up 5 bases and J gave up 7 bases, with 15 bases separating them. The CDR3 covers 13 residues. Looked up from germline, CDR1 is GTSNPN and CDR2 is SVGIG (reference sequence).

The J gene is TRBJ2-7, the V gene TRBV5-5; D is ambiguous. V was trimmed by 4 bases and J by 3 bases, leaving 11 bases between them. CDR1 is SGHKS and CDR2 is YYEKEE in the germline V gene (reference sequence). The length of the CDR3 is 13 residues. The CDR3: CASSRVFNYEQYF. CDR3 DNA sequence: TGTGCCAGCAGCCGGGTCTTCAACTACGAGCAGTACTTC. The whole variable domain, filled in from reference TRBV5-5 and TRBJ2-7, reads DAGVTQSPTHLIKTRGQQVTLRCSPISGHKSVSWYQQVLGQGPQFIFQYYEKEERGRGNFPDRFSARQFPNYSSELNVNALLLGDSALYLCASSRVFNYEQYFGPGTRLTVT.

There are a few counts of this clone. J is TRBJ2-1 and V is TRBV29-1; TRBD1 matches 10 bases. V shed 5 bases and J 7 bases; nucleotides not matched to a gene: 8. There are 14 residues in the CDR3. Per the germline V gene, CDR1 is SQVTM and CDR2 is ANQGSEA. CDR3 sequence: CSVSGQGVTNEQFF. The CDR3 nucleotides are TGCAGCGTTTCCGGACAGGGGGTGACTAATGAGCAGTTCTTC.

The J gene is TRBJ1-5, the V gene TRBV5-5; possibly TRBD1 for D (6 bases). Trimming removed 3 bases from V and 4 bases from J, with 11 bases in between. Germline-derived CDR1 and CDR2 are SGHKS and YYEKEE (reference sequence). This CDR3 has 14 residues. The CDR3 DNA is TGTGCCAGCAGCTCTCGACAGGATAATCAGCCCCAGCATTTT. It translates to CASSSRQDNQPQHF.

The chain's CDR3 is CASSKTSPRNQPQHF. In DNA form, the CDR3 reads TGTGCCAGCAGCAAAACAAGCCCGAGAAATCAGCCCCAGCATTTT. The chain carries TRBV2 and TRBJ1-5; unclear D gene. The V gene lost 6 bases and the J gene lost 4 bases, with 16 bases spanning the gap. CDR1 and CDR2 from the germline V gene are SNHLY and FYNNEI. The CDR3 runs 15 residues. The full variable domain, completed using reference TRBV2 and TRBJ1-5, is EPEVTQTPSHQVTQMGQEVILRCVPISNHLYFYWYRQILGQKVEFLVSFYNNEISEKSEIFDDQFSVERPDGSNFTLKIRSTKLEDSAMYFCASSKTSPRNQPQHFGDGTRLSIL.

The chain is built from TRBV13 and TRBJ1-2, with D possibly matching TRBD1 (5 bases). The CDR3 loop spans 16 amino acids. Trimming cost V 2 bases and J 4 bases, with 17 bases left between them. Germline V gene data show CDR1 as PRHDT and CDR2 as FYEKMQ (reference sequence). The CDR3 coding sequence is TGTGCCAGCAGCTTAAGTACTGGGAGCGGGGGCTATGGCTACACCTTC. It yields the protein CASSLSTGSGGYGYTF. Based on the CDR3 plus reference TRBV13 and TRBJ1-2, the full variable domain is AAGVIQSPRHLIKEKRETATLKCYPIPRHDTVYWYQQGPGQDPQFLISFYEKMQSDKGSIPDRFSAQQFSDYHSELNMSSLELGDSALYFCASSLSTGSGGYGYTFGSGTRLTVV.

V is TRBV4-1 and J is TRBJ2-1, with D possibly matching TRBD1 (6 bases). The CDR3 is made up of 12 amino acids. Germline assignment: CDR1 MGHRA and CDR2 YSYEKL. Trimming took 9 bases from V and 4 from J, leaving 10 bases between them. CDR3 in DNA: TGCGCCAGTCGGGACACATACAATGAGCAGTTCTTC. Amino acids: CASRDTYNEQFF.

The chain couples TRBV5-1 to TRBJ2-7; 7 bases map to TRBD1. The junction had 14 bases not matched to a gene; V was cut back by 4 bases and J by 4 bases. Germline loops: CDR1 SGHRS, CDR2 YFSETQ. The CDR3 extends over 16 amino acids. The DNA of the CDR3 is TGCGCCAGCAGCCCTTTAAGGGACAGAACGGCTTACGAGCAGTACTTC. It is translated as CASSPLRDRTAYEQYF.

This clone was detected only a few times. The rearrangement joins TRBV7-6 to TRBJ1-6, with 10 bases identical to TRBD1. This CDR3 has 15 amino acids. Germline lookup yields CDR1 SGHVS and CDR2 FNYEAQ. Trimming took 5 bases from V and 10 from J; bases not matched to a gene: 8. The CDR3 DNA sequence: TGTGCCAGCAGCCTTCGGACAGGGGGGGGCTCACCCCTCCACTTT. Amino acid sequence: CASSLRTGGGSPLHF.

The chain links TRBV10-2 to TRBJ2-4; D ambiguous. V dropped 0 bases and J dropped 6 bases, with 24 bases sitting between them. Germline values: CDR1 WSHSY, CDR2 SAAADI. This CDR3 contains 19 residues. This chain's CDR3 is CASSESFGVMNPWGNIQYF. CDR3 DNA: TGCGCCAGCAGTGAGTCTTTTGGGGTGATGAATCCATGGGGAAACATTCAGTACTTC.

The chain uses TRBV5-1 and TRBJ1-1; D may be TRBD1 (5 bases). From germline, CDR1 is SGHRS and CDR2 YFSETQ. Between the trimmed V and J ends, which lost 3 bases and 2 bases, there was a span of 14 bases. The CDR3 sequence is 15 residues long. DNA of the CDR3: TGCGCCAGCAGCTCCGGTCAGGGTACAAACACTGAAGCTTTCTTT. As protein: CASSSGQGTNTEAFF.

The V call is TRBV7-2, the J call TRBJ2-1; D perhaps matches TRBD1 (5 bases). The CDR3 is made up of 15 amino acids. V was trimmed by 6 bases and J by 2 bases, leaving 14 bases between them. Germline lookup yields CDR1 SGHTA and CDR2 FQGNSA. As DNA, the CDR3 is TGTGCCAGCAGTTTGGAGCAGGGCGCCTACAATGAGCAGTTCTTC. Amino acid sequence: CASSLEQGAYNEQFF. Complete variable domain (other parts from reference TRBV7-2 and TRBJ2-1): GAGVSQSPSNKVTEKGKDVELRCDPISGHTALYWYRQSLGQGLEFLIYFQGNSAPDKSGLPSDRFSAERTGGSVSTLTIQRTQQEDSAVYLCASSLEQGAYNEQFFGPGTRLTVL.

The DNA for the CDR3 is TGTGCCAGCAGCTCAATTTGGGGGACCGGGGAGCTGTTTTTT. Residues: CASSSIWGTGELFF. V usage is TRBV5-8 and J usage is TRBJ2-2, with D perhaps TRBD1 or TRBD2 (5 bases each). V dropped 3 bases and J dropped 5 bases, with 11 bases sitting between them. The CDR3 is 14 amino acids. Germline V CDR1 and CDR2: SGHTS, YDEGEE.

CDR3 sequence reads: CASSPPSLQGGEAFF. The CDR3 DNA reads as TGTGCCAGCTCACCACCCAGTCTCCAAGGGGGCGAAGCTTTCTTT. The chain links TRBV18 to TRBJ1-1; 7 positions agree with TRBD1. In germline, CDR1 is KGHSH, CDR2 LQKENI. The CDR3 is 15 amino acids. Germline trimming cut 0 bases from V and 8 bases from J; bases unmatched to any gene: 9.

A note on this clone: A read error may account for a junction end that differs from germline. The J gene is TRBJ1-1, the V gene TRBV6-6, with D perhaps matching TRBD1 (5 bases). The length of the CDR3 is 14 residues. CDR1 and CDR2 (germline): MNHNY, SVGAGI (reference sequence). CDR3: CASSDSQGNTEAFF. CDR3 DNA: TGTGCCAGCAGTGACTCTCAGGGGAACACTGAAGCTTTCTTT.

The genes are TRBV7-2 and TRBJ2-1; the D gene is possibly TRBD2 (5 bases). There are 15 residues in the CDR3. Germline CDR1 and CDR2: SGHTA and FQGNSA. Trimming took 0 bases from V and 5 from J, leaving 11 bases between them. In DNA form, the CDR3 reads TGTGCCAGCAGCTTAGCGAGGGCCCTCCACAATGAGCAGTTCTTC. Translating gives CASSLARALHNEQFF.